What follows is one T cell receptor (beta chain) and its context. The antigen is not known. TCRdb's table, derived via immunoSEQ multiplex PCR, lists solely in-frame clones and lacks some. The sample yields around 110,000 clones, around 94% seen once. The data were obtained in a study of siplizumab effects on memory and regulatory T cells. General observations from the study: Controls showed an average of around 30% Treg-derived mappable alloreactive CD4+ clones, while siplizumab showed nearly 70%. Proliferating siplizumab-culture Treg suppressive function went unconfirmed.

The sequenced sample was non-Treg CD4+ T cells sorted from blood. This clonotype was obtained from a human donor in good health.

The DNA for the CDR3 is TGTGCCAGCAGCCAGATTGGGGGGGATCAGTACTTC. It translates to CASSQIGGDQYF. The chain carries TRBV7-9 and TRBJ2-7; 7 nucleotides line up with TRBD2. CDR3 length: 12 amino acids. CDR1 is SEHNR, CDR2 FQNEAQ, per germline (reference sequence). V shed 5 bases and J 10 bases; nucleotides not matched to a gene: 8.